This is a list of T cell receptor beta chains from one sample in a study of identifying expanded T cells in peripheral blood. Generated by immunoSEQ multiplex PCR, the TCRdb table keeps only in-frame clones and is missing some. The table includes about 50,000 clones, about four fifths detected once. Material: blood. These receptors were taken from a person aged 18 to 70 in good health. The conserved cysteine and the conserved F or W are not part of the CDR3 here. Each record gives: V gene, CDR3 protein.

TRBV29-1,SVEDYTAQQTYGYT
TRBV30,AWSFQTNEKLF
TRBV7-9,ASSSGTSGGAIFNEQF
TRBV20-1,SARDNVVLF
TRBV10-3,AISEGPGSYEQY
TRBV5-4,ASSLDRDTEAF
TRBV5-8,ASSLPTLPEKLF
TRBV5-1,ASSLAPGLTYNEQF
TRBV7-6,ASGEGGDNEQF
TRBV6-5,ASQGALNEKLF
TRBV27,ASSHLLAGGANEQY
TRBV4-1,ASSQDNWNQPQH
TRBV27,ASSLRPGTNYGYT
TRBV7-9,ASSFPREARHEQY
TRBV25-1,ASRETGGAGGYT
TRBV6-4,ASSDGTSDTDTQY
TRBV7-2,ASSLGPTRSQH
TRBV29-1,SVESGSYGYT
TRBV4-1,ASSQPGLAGGPTDTQY
TRBV4-1,ASSQGGAGAGNQPQH
TRBV14,ASSQEGALNEQF
TRBV19,ASSERGNYGYT
TRBV5-1,ASSFGSNQPQH